These T cell receptor beta chains were read from a single sample in a study of T cells in Graves' hyperthyroidism and ophthalmopathy. TCRdb processed the multiplex PCR reads anew with MiXCR; each CDR3 protein has one entry. This sample has under 350,000 distinct CDR3 sequences, with about 17% found just once. The sample consisted of blood. The source of these receptors is an older woman with Graves' ophthalmopathy. CDR3s include the opening cysteine and the closing phenylalanine or tryptophan.

v_call	j_call	cdr3_aa
TRBV7-2	TRBJ2-1	CASSPDRGVIYEQFF
TRBV12-3/TRBV12-4	TRBJ2-5	CASSSDPAQETQYF
TRBV18	TRBJ1-5	CASSPTGGSNQPQHF
TRBV10-3	TRBJ1-1	CATTGERHTEAFF
TRBV9	TRBJ1-4	CASSVDRGNEKLFF
TRBV5-4	TRBJ1-2	CASSAPGQMNYGYTF
TRBV7-2	TRBJ1-1	CASSSGQGLSTEAFF
TRBV20-1	TRBJ2-5	CSARDRDRGWETQYF
TRBV6-1	TRBJ1-2	CASSLDRGSGYTF
TRBV6-2/TRBV6-3	TRBJ1-2	CASSFSGQVDYGYTF
TRBV5-1	TRBJ1-3	CASSQGPTGNTIYF
TRBV4-1	TRBJ2-1	CASSQVAGGSSYEQFF
TRBV6-5	TRBJ2-6	CASSYLPGGVSSGANVLTF
TRBV29-1	TRBJ1-3	CSVGGGTGNTIYF
TRBV12-3/TRBV12-4	TRBJ2-1	CASNGRGQTNEQFF
TRBV29-1	TRBJ1-5	CSVRTVGQPQHF
TRBV7-8	TRBJ1-5	CASSGLIQGNQPQHF
TRBV4-3	TRBJ2-3	CASSQEAGGNSQYF
TRBV4-1	TRBJ2-1	CASSQRLDNEQFF
TRBV29-1	TRBJ2-1	CSVVGTSGGAVKFEQFF
TRBV2	TRBJ1-2	CASSEGRPRGGYTF
TRBV7-9	TRBJ2-3	CASSPTGNTDTQYF
TRBV5-4	TRBJ2-7	CASSGRESYEQYF
TRBV6-1	TRBJ1-3	CASTPGQQASGNTIYF
TRBV6-1	TRBJ2-3	CASSQDRSTDTQYF
TRBV15	TRBJ1-1	CATSRVSRDSLNTEAFF
TRBV5-1	TRBJ1-3	CASRPDRGSGNTIYF
TRBV4-1	TRBJ2-5	CASSLHRAIAGPQETQYF
TRBV4-3	TRBJ1-5	CASSQDQGRNHPQHF
TRBV20-1	TRBJ2-2	CSARDLGLRAGELFF
TRBV7-9	TRBJ1-2	CASSLQGAGSYGYTF
TRBV12-3/TRBV12-4	TRBJ2-1	CASSLDYVGNEQFF
TRBV30	TRBJ1-3	CAWSVYGRSGGNTIYF
TRBV12-3/TRBV12-4	TRBJ1-5	CASSSRGSNQPQHF
TRBV6-2/TRBV6-3	TRBJ2-1	CASIGTRSYNEQFF
TRBV5-5	TRBJ2-5	CASSYLGGETQYF
TRBV20-1	TRBJ1-2	CSASSESNYGYTF
TRBV11-3	TRBJ2-3	CASSVGQGLPDTQYF
TRBV9	TRBJ2-5	CASSGGLRLYF
TRBV20-1	TRBJ2-7	CSAGQGSSSYEQYF
TRBV7-2	TRBJ2-3	CASSTNYRGSWDNTDTQYF
TRBV6-4	TRBJ2-2	CASSDHTGELFF
TRBV3-1	TRBJ2-7	CASRSTDSYEQYF
TRBV6-1	TRBJ1-2	CASSPGLPLNYGYTF
TRBV9	NA	CASSVASGSLYNEQYF
TRBV13	TRBJ2-1	CASSRMLAGQSSYNEQFF
TRBV29-1	TRBJ1-1	CSAVRVLNTEAFF
TRBV2	TRBJ1-6	CASWTGRSYNSPLHF
TRBV4-2	TRBJ1-4	CASSQGHDSDEKLFF
TRBV19	TRBJ1-1	CASSHTGGRNTEAFF
TRBV6-1	TRBJ1-5	CASRAGPLGNQPQHF
TRBV24-1	TRBJ2-5	CATSGPDRAETQYF
TRBV24-1	TRBJ2-7	CATSDSGQGVDEQYF
TRBV3-1	TRBJ2-1	CASSQSRDNEQFF